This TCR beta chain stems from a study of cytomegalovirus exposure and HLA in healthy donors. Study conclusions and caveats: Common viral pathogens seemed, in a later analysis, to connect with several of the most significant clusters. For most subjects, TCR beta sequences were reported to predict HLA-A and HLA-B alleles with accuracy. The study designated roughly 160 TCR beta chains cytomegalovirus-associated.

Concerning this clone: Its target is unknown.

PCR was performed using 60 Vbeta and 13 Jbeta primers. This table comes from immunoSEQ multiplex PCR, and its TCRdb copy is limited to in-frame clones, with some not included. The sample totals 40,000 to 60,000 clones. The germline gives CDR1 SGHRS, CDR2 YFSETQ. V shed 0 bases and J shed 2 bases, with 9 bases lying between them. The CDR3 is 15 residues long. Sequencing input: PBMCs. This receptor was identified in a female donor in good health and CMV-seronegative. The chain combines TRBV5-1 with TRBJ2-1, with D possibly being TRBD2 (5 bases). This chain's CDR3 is CASSLGGSTYNEQFF. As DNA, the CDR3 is TGCGCCAGCAGCTTGGGTGGGAGCACCTACAATGAGCAGTTCTTC. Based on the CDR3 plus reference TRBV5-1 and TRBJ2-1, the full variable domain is KAGVTQTPRYLIKTRGQQVTLSCSPISGHRSVSWYQQTPGQGLQFLFEYFSETQRNKGNFPGRFSGRQFSNSRSEMNVSTLELGDSALYLCASSLGGSTYNEQFFGPGTRLTVL.